This T cell receptor (beta chain) was identified in a study of blood T cells in healthy people across ages. Study in general: When template switching was applied, about one barcoded beta molecule was captured per two T cells. Study-wide results and limits: Not knowing donor CMV status may have confounded expanded clonotype changes. Naive T cell percentage and TCR beta diversity correlated strongly.

The V and J ends lost 4 bases and 0 bases respectively, with 8 bases between them. Germline V CDR1 and CDR2: SGHRS, YFSETQ. CDR3 length equals 14 residues. Each sample provided at least 5 micrograms of extracted total RNA. Of note for this clonotype: The target antigen is unknown.

Alongside a J-beta primer mix, a sample-barcoded 5' primer served in a second PCR lasting about 7 to 11 cycles. From the 5' RACE reads, TCRdb called clonotypes with MiXCR, one entry per CDR3 protein. The sample lists 650,000 to 800,000 distinct CDR3 sequences, more than 45% occurring once. Material: blood. The source is an elderly woman in good health. The V gene is TRBV5-1, the J gene TRBJ1-3, with TRBD1 as a possible D gene (5 bases). CDR3 residues: CASSRTPSGNTIYF. The CDR3 nucleotides read TGCGCCAGCAGCCGGACACCCTCTGGAAACACCATATATTTT. Combining the CDR3 with reference TRBV5-1 and TRBJ1-3 gives the whole variable domain KAGVTQTPRYLIKTRGQQVTLSCSPISGHRSVSWYQQTPGQGLQFLFEYFSETQRNKGNFPGRFSGRQFSNSRSEMNVSTLELGDSALYLCASSRTPSGNTIYFGEGSWLTVV.